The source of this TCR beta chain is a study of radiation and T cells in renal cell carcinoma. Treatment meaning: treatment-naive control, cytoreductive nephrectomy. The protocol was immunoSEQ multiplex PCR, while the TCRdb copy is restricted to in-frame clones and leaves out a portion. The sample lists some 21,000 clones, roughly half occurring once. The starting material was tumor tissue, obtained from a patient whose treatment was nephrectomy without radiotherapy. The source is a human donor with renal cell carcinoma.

The CDR3 sequence is CASIQNYGYTF. The CDR3 region has the DNA TGTGCCAGTATCCAGAACTATGGCTACACCTTC. The chain combines TRBV19 with TRBJ1-2; D remains unclear. The length of the CDR3 is 11 residues. The germline V gene has CDR1 LNHDA and CDR2 SQIVND (reference sequence). V lost 7 bases to trimming and J lost 2 bases, with 5 bases between them. The variable domain in full, with the rest retrieved from reference TRBV19 and TRBJ1-2, is DGGITQSPKYLFRKEGQNVTLSCEQNLNHDAMYWYRQDPGQGLRLIYYSQIVNDFQKGDIAEGYSVSREKKESFPLTVTSAQKNPTAFYLCASIQNYGYTFGSGTRLTVV.